The rows below give T cell receptor beta chains drawn from one sample of a study of blood T cell repertoires in COVID-19. Profiling relied on immunoSEQ multiplex PCR, and the TCRdb table lists in-frame clones only, not all of them. The sample lists some 220,000 clones, 80% to 85% occurring once. The sample was peripheral blood. Receptors were obtained from a woman in her 70s with COVID-19, enrolled during active disease. The CDR3 runs from the conserved cysteine through the conserved F or W. The D gene is left open where the match is weak. A clone size is listed for some rows: how often the clone was seen (once, few, many), or a class if it is expanded.

V gene	CDR3 length	D gene	J gene	clone size	CDR3 DNA	CDR3 protein
TRBV28	18	TRBD1	TRBJ2-3	-	TGTGCCAGCAGTTCGACAGGGGCGCCCCATACTCTCACAGATACGCAGTATTTT	CASSSTGAPHTLTDTQYF
TRBV6-2/TRBV6-3	18	TRBD2	TRBJ2-1	-	TGTGCCAGCAGTGCAAGAAGAGCGGGAGGGCCGCCCTACAATGAGCAGTTCTTC	CASSARRAGGPPYNEQFF
TRBV7-8	16	TRBD1	TRBJ1-4	-	TGTGCCAGCAGCCGTGGACAGGCAGCAACTAATGAAAAACTGTTTTTT	CASSRGQAATNEKLFF
TRBV27	15	TRBD1	TRBJ2-1	-	TGTGCCAGCAGAGACGGGACAGGGAGGTACAATGAGCAGTTCTTC	CASRDGTGRYNEQFF
TRBV7-2	16	-	TRBJ2-7	-	TGTGCCAGCAGCTATAGTGGGCTAGCGAAGCACTACGAGCAGTACTTC	CASSYSGLAKHYEQYF
TRBV7-9	16	-	TRBJ2-1	few	TGTGCCAGCACCACTCCATTCCGCGGGAACCCCAATGAGCAGTTCTTC	CASTTPFRGNPNEQFF
TRBV11-2	14	-	TRBJ1-1	-	TGTGCCAGCAGCTTAGGCGTACTAAGGGGGGAAGCTTTCTTT	CASSLGVLRGEAFF
TRBV11-2	14	-	TRBJ2-3	few	TGTGCCAGCAGCTTATTCACCGGGACAGATACGCAGTATTTT	CASSLFTGTDTQYF
TRBV6-5	13	-	TRBJ2-5	few	TGTGCCAGCAGTTTAGCGGTCCAAGAGACCCAGTACTTC	CASSLAVQETQYF
TRBV7-2	16	TRBD2	TRBJ2-1	-	TGTGCCAGCAGCTTAGCGCGGACTAGCGGATACAATGAGCAGTTCTTC	CASSLARTSGYNEQFF
TRBV14	12	-	TRBJ1-1	-	TGTGCCAGCAGCCAACGGGGACTTGGAGCTTTCTTT	CASSQRGLGAFF
TRBV5-4	15	-	TRBJ2-2	-	TGTGCCAGCAGCTTGGGCGGAACGAACACCGGGGAGCTGTTTTTT	CASSLGGTNTGELFF
TRBV27	15	TRBD2	TRBJ2-7	-	TGTGCCAGCAGTTTAACTAGCGGCAGACCCCCCAAGCAGTACTTC	CASSLTSGRPPKQYF
TRBV9	18	TRBD1	TRBJ2-1	-	TGTGCCAGCAGCTCAACCGGCGTCGGGACAGGGGGAGTCGGCGAGCAGTTCTTC	CASSSTGVGTGGVGEQFF
TRBV6-2/TRBV6-3	11	-	TRBJ1-6	-	TGTGCCAGCAGTTTCGGGTCACCCCTCCACTTT	CASSFGSPLHF
TRBV15	13	-	TRBJ2-7	-	TGTGCCACCAGGACGGGTCGCGATTACGAGCAGTACTTC	CATRTGRDYEQYF
TRBV12-5	14	-	TRBJ2-1	-	TGTGCTAGTGGTTTGGTACCAGGGGTTAATGAGCAGTTCTTC	CASGLVPGVNEQFF
TRBV2	13	-	TRBJ1-4	few	TGTGCCGGGGGGGGAGGCATCGGTGAAAAACTGTTTTTT	CAGGGGIGEKLFF
TRBV27	16	TRBD2	TRBJ2-1	-	TGTGCCAGCAGATCCCCCGGGACTAGCGGGTCAGGTGAGCAGTTCTTC	CASRSPGTSGSGEQFF
TRBV27	15	-	TRBJ1-1	-	TGTGCCAGCAGTTCTCCCTTGGGGGGGAGAACTGAAGCTTTCTTT	CASSSPLGGRTEAFF
TRBV9	16	TRBD2	TRBJ2-3	-	TGTGCCAGCAGCGTAGCTGGGGAGGGAAACCAGGGTACGCAGTATTTT	CASSVAGEGNQGTQYF
TRBV24-1	15	-	TRBJ2-1	-	TGTGCCACCAGTGGGCCACCAGGGGATGGAAATGAGCAGTTCTTC	CATSGPPGDGNEQFF
TRBV5-5	15	TRBD2	TRBJ2-3	-	TGTGCCAGCAGCATATTAGCGGGGAGCACAGATACGCAGTATTTT	CASSILAGSTDTQYF
TRBV5-4	12	-	TRBJ1-3	-	TGTGCCAGCAGCTTGGCAGGAAACACCATATATTTT	CASSLAGNTIYF
TRBV19	13	-	TRBJ2-7	-	TGTGCCAGTAGCCGTTCTAGCGTCTACGAGCAGTACTTC	CASSRSSVYEQYF
TRBV6-4	16	TRBD2	TRBJ2-7	-	TGTGCCAGCAGTGACATGCGAGCGGGACTATCCTACGAGCAGTACTTC	CASSDMRAGLSYEQYF
TRBV27	16	TRBD2	TRBJ2-1	few	TGTGCCAGCAGTGGGGGACTAGCGGGAGAGTACAATGAGCAGTTCTTC	CASSGGLAGEYNEQFF
TRBV7-3	14	-	TRBJ2-2	-	TGTGCCAGCAGCTTACTTGGGGGCATCGGGGAGCTGTTTTTT	CASSLLGGIGELFF
TRBV19	14	-	TRBJ2-1	-	TGTGCCAGTAGTCCGGACTCCGAGGATAATGAGCAGTTCTTC	CASSPDSEDNEQFF
TRBV27	14	TRBD1	TRBJ1-1	-	TGTGCCAGCAGTTTATTCTCCCCGGGACAGAAAGCTTTCTTT	CASSLFSPGQKAFF
TRBV28	14	-	TRBJ1-5	once	TGTGCCAGCAGTTTATCAGGGTGGAATCAGCCCCAGCATTTT	CASSLSGWNQPQHF
TRBV29-1	11	TRBD1	TRBJ1-2	-	TGCAGCGCCGACAGGGCTTATGGCTACACCTTC	CSADRAYGYTF
TRBV3-1/TRBV3-2	15	-	TRBJ1-6	-	TGTGCCAGCAGCTCTTTTCGGGACATGAGATCACCCCTCCACTTT	CASSSFRDMRSPLHF
TRBV19	14	TRBD2	TRBJ2-5	-	TGTGCCACCTCACTAGCGGGAGTTAAAGAGACCCAGTACTTC	CATSLAGVKETQYF
TRBV11-2	15	TRBD1	TRBJ1-1	-	TGTGCCAGCAGCCCCACCCGGGACAGGCCAACTGAAGCTTTCTTT	CASSPTRDRPTEAFF
TRBV6-2/TRBV6-3	14	-	TRBJ2-1	-	TGTGCCAGCAGCCGCCCTAGCTCCTACAATGAGCAGTTCTTC	CASSRPSSYNEQFF
TRBV24-1	13	-	TRBJ2-1	few	TGTGCCACCAGTGACCACTCTCGCAATGAGCAGTTCTTC	CATSDHSRNEQFF
TRBV18	13	-	TRBJ2-1	-	TGTGCCAGCTCACCCACCCGAGACAATGAGCAGTTCTTC	CASSPTRDNEQFF
TRBV7-8	13	-	TRBJ2-7	-	TGTGCCAGCAGCTTAGGAGGGGGCTACGAGCAGTACTTC	CASSLGGGYEQYF
TRBV5-5	14	TRBD2	TRBJ2-5	-	TGTGCCAGCAGCTTTAGCGGGAGTGGGGAGACCCAGTACTTC	CASSFSGSGETQYF
TRBV28	14	TRBD1	TRBJ1-5	-	TGTGCCAGCAGTACCACCTCAGGGGGACAGCCCCAGCATTTT	CASSTTSGGQPQHF
TRBV27	17	TRBD2	TRBJ2-1	-	TGTGCCAGCAGTTTATCAAGCGGGAGGCCCCCCTACAATGAGCAGTTCTTC	CASSLSSGRPPYNEQFF
TRBV5-1	12	-	TRBJ2-7	-	TGCGCCAGCAGCTCGAGCTCCTACGAGCAGTACTTC	CASSSSSYEQYF
TRBV19	14	-	TRBJ1-3	-	TGTGCCAGTAGTGTCACAGGGATCGGAAACACCATATATTTT	CASSVTGIGNTIYF
TRBV10-2	15	TRBD2	TRBJ2-1	-	TGCGCCAGCAGTGAGTTGACTAGCGGGAGGAATGAGCAGTTCTTC	CASSELTSGRNEQFF
TRBV2	14	TRBD2	TRBJ2-1	-	TGTGCCAGCAGTGACACTAGCGGTTACAATGAGCAGTTCTTC	CASSDTSGYNEQFF
TRBV5-6	15	-	TRBJ2-1	-	TGTGCCAGCAGCTTCGAGAGTAACTCCTACAATGAGCAGTTCTTC	CASSFESNSYNEQFF
TRBV29-1	13	-	TRBJ2-3	-	TGCAGCGTCGAAACTCGGGACTTTGGTACGCAGTATTTT	CSVETRDFGTQYF
TRBV5-4	14	TRBD1	TRBJ1-1	once	TGTGCCAGCAGCATACAGGGGATGAACACTGAAGCTTTCTTT	CASSIQGMNTEAFF
TRBV7-8	16	-	TRBJ2-3	-	TGTGCCAGCAGCCTTCCGGAGGGATGGGGCACAGATACGCAGTATTTT	CASSLPEGWGTDTQYF
TRBV2	15	TRBD1	TRBJ1-5	-	TGTGCCAGCAGTCCACAGGGGACCTACAATCAGCCCCAGCATTTT	CASSPQGTYNQPQHF
TRBV6-5	14	-	TRBJ2-7	-	TGTGCCAGCAGCGGGTTAACAGGCTCCTACGAGCAGTACTTC	CASSGLTGSYEQYF
TRBV5-1	13	TRBD1	TRBJ2-5	-	TGCGCCAGCAAAATCGGACAGGGCGAGACCCAGTACTTC	CASKIGQGETQYF
TRBV21-1	15	-	TRBJ1-2	-	TGTGCCAGCAGCAAAGATGTGGACAGGTTCTATGGCTACACCTTC	CASSKDVDRFYGYTF
TRBV18	15	TRBD1	TRBJ1-1	-	TGTGCCAGCTCACTATCGACAGGGATGAACACTGAAGCTTTCTTT	CASSLSTGMNTEAFF
TRBV6-2/TRBV6-3	12	-	TRBJ2-7	-	TGTGCCAGCAGTACCCCCAGATACGAGCAGTACTTC	CASSTPRYEQYF
TRBV12-3/TRBV12-4	11	-	TRBJ1-1	few	TGTGCCAGCAGTTTCGGCACTGAAGCTTTCTTT	CASSFGTEAFF
TRBV7-9	11	-	TRBJ2-3	-	TGTGCCAGCAAGATTGGGCGAAGGCAGTATTTT	CASKIGRRQYF
TRBV6-2/TRBV6-3	15	-	TRBJ2-7	-	TGTGCCAGCAGTTCCCTGGTAGCAGCAACCTACGAGCAGTACTTC	CASSSLVAATYEQYF